This T cell receptor beta chain was sequenced for a study of vaccination and CD4 T cells after COVID-19. Treatment of the sample: roughly 11-day PBMC culture with coronavirus spike peptide pools or control peptides (ViraFEST assay). Cultured CD4+ T cell DNA underwent sequencing with the Oncomine TCR Beta short-read assay. TCRdb ran MiXCR on the PCR reads and lists one entry per CDR3 protein. The sample has a few thousand distinct CDR3 sequences, around a fifth seen once. Comment on this clonotype: Its cognate antigen is unknown.

Trimming pared 4 bases from V and 4 bases from J, leaving 8 bases between. This CDR3 has 12 residues. Looked up from germline, CDR1 is GTSNPN and CDR2 is SVGIG (reference sequence). Sequencing input: CD4+ T cells from blood, cultured in vitro. The chain carries TRBV30 and TRBJ1-3; tentatively, D is TRBD1 (5 bases). The sequence was obtained from a human donor who had recovered from COVID-19. This CDR3 is CAWKAGGNTIYF. CDR3 bases: TGTGCCTGGAAGGCAGGGGGAAACACCATATATTTT.